The text below deals with one T cell receptor (beta chain). Data came from immunoSEQ multiplex PCR; TCRdb stores just in-frame clones and leaves some out. The sample has around 1.1 million clones; about 72% are singletons. The data belong to a study of shared clonotypes between healthy human individuals. Trimming took 3 bases from V and 5 from J; bases not matched to a gene: 8. Germline assignment: CDR1 WNHNN and CDR2 SYGVQD (reference sequence). The CDR3 extends over 16 amino acids. The sample taken for sequencing was memory CD4+ T cells from PBMCs. Subset indicated: CD45RA-negative fraction. The sequence came from a young man in good health. Some clones in this sample may be carry-over from other donors' samples. The rearrangement joins TRBV10-1 to TRBJ2-5, with 11 positions matching TRBD2. CDR3 amino acids: CASSDSTSGRWETQYF. The CDR3 DNA follows: TGCGCCAGCAGTGACTCCACTAGCGGGAGATGGGAGACCCAGTACTTC.